This T cell receptor (beta chain) was obtained from a study of patients and donors after allogeneic stem cell transplantation. A single record per CDR3 protein comes from TCRdb applying MiXCR to the RT-PCR reads. The sample holds approximately 430,000 distinct CDR3 sequences, roughly 16% seen once. The junction had 4 bases not matched to a gene; V was cut back by 3 bases and J by 7 bases. The CDR3 is made up of 15 amino acids. Germline-derived CDR1 and CDR2 are KGHSH and LQKENI. The TCR was taken from a human donor who was either an allogeneic HSCT recipient or a stem cell or donor lymphocyte infusion donor (not recorded which). It is not recorded whose cells these are; they may come from a transplant donor. Sample: blood, either unsorted or a sorted T cell fraction (not recorded which). The V call is TRBV18, the J call TRBJ2-1; 12 bases line up with TRBD2. CDR3 amino acids: CASSPLAGGHNEQFF. In DNA, the CDR3 is TGTGCCAGCTCACCGCTAGCGGGGGGGCATAATGAGCAGTTCTTC.